This T cell receptor (beta chain) emerged from a study of metastatic and nonmetastatic thyroid tumors. Study at large: Repertoires from blood and tumor or nodule tissue of malignant and benign thyroid patients were compared. Study-wide points: Reports indicated that malignant thyroid tumors showed significantly higher TCR beta diversity than benign nodules did, in blood and tumor.

Until they underwent thyroid surgery, no patient had received any treatment. Original methodology: The study took CDR3 differences across clinicopathological groups and made a distant-metastasis classifier for papillary thyroid cancer from them. TCRdb re-analyzed the PCR reads using MiXCR. V and J calls and clone size were set by TCRdb, not the authors. The sample yields some 83,000 clones, around 13% seen once. This clone was seen many times. Its antigen is currently unknown. Sequencing was done on a sample of tumor tissue. The clonotype was recovered from a female donor with papillary thyroid cancer or a benign thyroid nodule (not recorded which). Some clones in this sample may be carry-over from other donors' samples.

The CDR3, as DNA: TGTGCCAGCAGTTTACAGGGGTTGAGTGGCAATGGCTACACCTTC. This encodes CASSLQGLSGNGYTF. This chain uses TRBV7-9 with TRBJ1-2; TRBD1 matches at 7 bases. The junction had 13 bases not matched to a gene; V was cut back by 6 bases and J by 6 bases. CDR1 and CDR2 from the germline V gene are SEHNR and FQNEAQ (reference sequence). The CDR3 consists of 15 residues.